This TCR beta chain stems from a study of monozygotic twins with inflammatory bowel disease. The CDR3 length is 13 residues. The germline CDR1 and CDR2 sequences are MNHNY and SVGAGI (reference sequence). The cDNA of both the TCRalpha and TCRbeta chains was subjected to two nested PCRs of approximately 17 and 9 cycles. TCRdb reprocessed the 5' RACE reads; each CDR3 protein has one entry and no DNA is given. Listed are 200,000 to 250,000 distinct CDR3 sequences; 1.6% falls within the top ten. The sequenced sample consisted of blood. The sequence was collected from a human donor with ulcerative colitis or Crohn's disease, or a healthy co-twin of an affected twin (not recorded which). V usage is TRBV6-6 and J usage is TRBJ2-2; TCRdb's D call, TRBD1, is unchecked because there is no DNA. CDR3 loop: CASTPTGPGELFF.